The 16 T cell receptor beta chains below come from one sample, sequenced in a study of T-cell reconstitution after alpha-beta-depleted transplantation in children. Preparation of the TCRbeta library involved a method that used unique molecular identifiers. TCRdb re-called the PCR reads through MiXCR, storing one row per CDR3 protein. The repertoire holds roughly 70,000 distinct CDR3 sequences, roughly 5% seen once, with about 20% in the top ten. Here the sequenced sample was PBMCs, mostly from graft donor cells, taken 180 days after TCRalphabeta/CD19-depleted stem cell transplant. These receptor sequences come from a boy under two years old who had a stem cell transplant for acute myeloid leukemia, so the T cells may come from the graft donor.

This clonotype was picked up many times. The CDR3 sequence is CSAATGRDTEAFF. Here the CDR3 DNA reads TGCAGTGCCGCGACAGGGAGGGACACTGAAGCTTTCTTT. The V gene is TRBV20-1, the J gene TRBJ1-1; 7 nucleotides line up with TRBD1. CDR1 DFQATT and CDR2 SNEGSKA come from the germline V gene (reference sequence). The trim removed 6 bases at V and 3 bases at J, leaving 7 bases unmatched. CDR3 size: 13 residues.

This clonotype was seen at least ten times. In DNA, the CDR3 is TGTGCCAGCAGCTCCAGCGGGGGTCTTCCTTCCTACAATGAGCAGTTCTTC. Translation gives CASSSSGGLPSYNEQFF. This sequence joins TRBV11-1 and TRBJ2-1; 8 bases align to TRBD2. The V gene end was trimmed by 4 bases and the J gene end by 1 base; junction bases not matched to a gene: 9. Germline CDR1 is SGHAT and CDR2 is FQDESV (reference sequence). The CDR3 extends over 17 amino acids.

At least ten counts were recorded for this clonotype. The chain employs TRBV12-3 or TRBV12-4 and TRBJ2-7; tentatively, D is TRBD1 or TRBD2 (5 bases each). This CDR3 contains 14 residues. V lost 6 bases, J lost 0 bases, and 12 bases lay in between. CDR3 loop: CASSPTGPSYEQYF. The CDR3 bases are TGTGCCAGCAGCCCCACGGGGCCCTCCTACGAGCAGTACTTC.

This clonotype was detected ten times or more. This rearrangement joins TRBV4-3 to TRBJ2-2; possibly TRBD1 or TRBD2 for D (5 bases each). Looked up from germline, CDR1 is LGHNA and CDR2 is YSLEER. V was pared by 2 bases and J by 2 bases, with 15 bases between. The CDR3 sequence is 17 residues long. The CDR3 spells CASSQNPGTSNTGELFF. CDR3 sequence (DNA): TGCGCCAGCAGCCAAAACCCTGGGACGTCCAACACCGGGGAGCTGTTTTTT.

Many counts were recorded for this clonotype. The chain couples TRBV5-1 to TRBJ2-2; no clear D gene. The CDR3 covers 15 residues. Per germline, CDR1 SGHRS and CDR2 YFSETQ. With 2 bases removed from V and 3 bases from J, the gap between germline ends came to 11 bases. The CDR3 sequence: CASSLGGDHTGELFF. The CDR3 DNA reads TGCGCCAGCAGCTTAGGTGGTGACCACACCGGGGAGCTGTTTTTT.

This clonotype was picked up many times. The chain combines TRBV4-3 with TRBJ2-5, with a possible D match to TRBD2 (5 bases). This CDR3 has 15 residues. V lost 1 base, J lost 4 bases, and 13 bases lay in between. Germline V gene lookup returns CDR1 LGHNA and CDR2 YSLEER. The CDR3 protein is CASSQAPGSVETQYF. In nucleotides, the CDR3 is TGCGCCAGCAGCCAAGCGCCGGGGTCGGTAGAGACCCAGTACTTC.

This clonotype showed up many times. The CDR3 is CASSPSWSRGAEAFF. The CDR3 DNA follows: TGTGCCAGCAGCCCATCATGGTCCAGGGGCGCTGAAGCTTTCTTT. V and J are TRBV7-9 and TRBJ1-1, with a possible D match to TRBD1 (6 bases). V lost 5 bases to trimming and J lost 6 bases, with 19 bases between them. Germline V gene sequence: CDR1 SEHNR, CDR2 FQNEAQ (reference sequence). This CDR3 has 15 residues.

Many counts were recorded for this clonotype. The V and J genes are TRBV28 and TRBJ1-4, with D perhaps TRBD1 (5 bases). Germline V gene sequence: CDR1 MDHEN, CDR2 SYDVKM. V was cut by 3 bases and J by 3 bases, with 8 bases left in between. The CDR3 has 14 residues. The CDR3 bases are TGTGCCAGCAGTTTGGGGACCCCTAATGAAAAACTGTTTTTT. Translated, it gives CASSLGTPNEKLFF.

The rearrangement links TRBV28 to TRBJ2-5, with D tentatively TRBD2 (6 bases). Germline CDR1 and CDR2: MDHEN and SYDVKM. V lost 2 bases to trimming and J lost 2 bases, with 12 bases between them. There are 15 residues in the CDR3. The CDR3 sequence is CASSLRETEQETQYF. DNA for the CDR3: TGTGCCAGCAGTTTACGGGAGACGGAGCAAGAGACCCAGTACTTC.

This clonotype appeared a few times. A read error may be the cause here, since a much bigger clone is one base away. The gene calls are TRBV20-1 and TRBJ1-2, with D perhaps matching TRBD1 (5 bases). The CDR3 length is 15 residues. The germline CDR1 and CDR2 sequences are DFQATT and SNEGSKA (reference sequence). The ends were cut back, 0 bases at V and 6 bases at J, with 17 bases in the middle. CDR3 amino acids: CSARDPRTFWDGYTF. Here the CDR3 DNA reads TGCAGTGCTAGAGACCCAAGGACATTTTGGGATGGCTACACCTTC.

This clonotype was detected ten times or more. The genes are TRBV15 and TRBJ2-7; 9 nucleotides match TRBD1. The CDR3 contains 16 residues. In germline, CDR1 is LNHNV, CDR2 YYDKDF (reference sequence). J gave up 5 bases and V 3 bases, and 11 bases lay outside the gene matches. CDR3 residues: CATSRRTGTGLHEQYV. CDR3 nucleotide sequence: TGTGCCACCAGCAGGAGGACCGGGACAGGGTTACACGAGCAGTACGTC.

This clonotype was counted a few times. For the CDR3, the DNA is TGTGCCTGGAGTGTACCGGGCGCAGGGAACACTGAAGCTTTCTTT. This sequence encodes CAWSVPGAGNTEAFF. The rearrangement uses TRBV30 and TRBJ1-1; D unclear. Germline lookup yields CDR1 GTSNPN and CDR2 SVGIG (reference sequence). Trimming shortened V by 0 bases and J by 1 base, and 12 bases separated the two germline ends. CDR3 size: 15 residues.

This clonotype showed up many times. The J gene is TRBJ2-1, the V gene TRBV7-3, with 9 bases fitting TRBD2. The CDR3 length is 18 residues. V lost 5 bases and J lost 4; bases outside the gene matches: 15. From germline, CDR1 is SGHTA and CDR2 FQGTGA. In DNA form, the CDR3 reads TGTGCCAGCAGCCAAGGACTAGCGAGCCCAAAGGGGTACAATGAGCAGTTCTTC. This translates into CASSQGLASPKGYNEQFF.

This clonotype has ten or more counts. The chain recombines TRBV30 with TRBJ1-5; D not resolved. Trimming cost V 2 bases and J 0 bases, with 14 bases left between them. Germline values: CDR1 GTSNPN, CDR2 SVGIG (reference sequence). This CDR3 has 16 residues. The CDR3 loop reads CAWSSRYGRSNQPQHF. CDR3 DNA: TGTGCCTGGAGTAGTAGGTATGGTCGTAGCAATCAGCCCCAGCATTTT.

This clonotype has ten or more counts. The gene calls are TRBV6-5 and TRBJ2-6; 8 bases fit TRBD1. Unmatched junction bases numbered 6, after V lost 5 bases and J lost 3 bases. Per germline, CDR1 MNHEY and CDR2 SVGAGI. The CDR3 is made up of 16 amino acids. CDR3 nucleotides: TGTGCCAGCAGTCGACAGGGGATGCGTGGGGCCAACGTCCTGACTTTC. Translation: CASSRQGMRGANVLTF.

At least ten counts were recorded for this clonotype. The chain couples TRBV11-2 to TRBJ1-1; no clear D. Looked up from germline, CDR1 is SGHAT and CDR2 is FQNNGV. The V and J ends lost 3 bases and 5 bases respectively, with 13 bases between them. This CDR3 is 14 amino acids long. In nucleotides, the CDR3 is TGTGCCAGCAGCTTGGGCCCGACTTTGACTGAAGCTTTCTTT. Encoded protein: CASSLGPTLTEAFF.